The present T cell receptor (beta chain) was sequenced within a study of beta chain features in type 1 diabetes. Study-wide points: The naive, central memory and Treg TCRB repertoires showed an apparent similarity that was greater among patients than among healthy donors.

This clone was seen a few times. Antigen: not known. The investigators reverse transcribed all of the isolated RNA, so they sequenced expressed TCRB transcripts. The protocol was immunoSEQ multiplex PCR, while the TCRdb copy is restricted to in-frame clones and leaves out a portion. Found here are over 700,000 clones, 15% to 20% of them singletons; the top ten hold about 0.025%. Per the germline V gene, CDR1 is SGHTA and CDR2 is FQGNSA. Losses at the gene ends were 5 bases for V and 8 bases for J; bases not matched to a gene: 1. This CDR3 has 14 residues. The V gene is TRBV7-2, the J gene TRBJ2-2; 14 positions match TRBD2. The specimen was naive CD4+ T cells from blood. This TCR was sampled from a woman between 18 and 29 years old in good health. The CDR3 reads CASSRLAGGGELFF. The CDR3 DNA reads TGTGCCAGCAGCCGACTAGCGGGAGGGGGGGAGCTGTTTTTT.